The next 17 T cell receptor beta chains were all read from a single sample in a study of beta chain features in type 1 diabetes. Overall study findings and caveats: Researchers report that Type 1 diabetes patients had moderately but significantly shorter TCRB CDR3s across all four CD4+ subsets.

No antigen is known for these receptors. The authors reverse transcribed all of the isolated RNA, so sequencing captured expressed TCRB transcripts. Generated by immunoSEQ multiplex PCR, the TCRdb table keeps only in-frame clones and is missing some. The data contain 600,000 or so clones, over 12% of them singletons. Specimen: naive CD4+ T cells from blood. Receptor source: a young man with type 1 diabetes.

The chain carries TRBV25-1 and TRBJ2-2; 9 nucleotides match TRBD2. V shed 5 bases, J shed 2 bases, and the junction held 3 bases outside the gene matches. There are 15 residues in the CDR3. CDR1 MGHDK and CDR2 SYGVNS come from the germline V gene. This CDR3 is CASSLREGNTGELFF. CDR3 DNA: TGTGCCAGCAGTCTGCGGGAGGGTAACACCGGGGAGCTGTTTTTT.

The V call is TRBV6-5, the J call TRBJ1-5; D is undetermined. CDR3 length equals 14 residues. The germline gives CDR1 MNHEY, CDR2 SVGAGI. Trimming took off 6 bases at V and 2 bases at J, with 11 bases between the two ends. The CDR3 reads CASSAGPGNQPQHF. As DNA, the CDR3 is TGTGCCAGCAGCGCCGGGCCCGGCAATCAGCCCCAGCATTTT.

The rearrangement joins TRBV4-2 to TRBJ2-7; 12 bases fit TRBD2. Trimming removed 3 bases from V and 2 bases from J; junction bases left unmatched: 2. CDR1 and CDR2 from the germline V gene are LGHNA and YNFKEQ. CDR3 length: 15 amino acids. CDR3 loop: CASSQLAGGPYEQYF. The CDR3, as DNA: TGTGCCAGCAGCCAGCTAGCGGGAGGGCCCTACGAGCAGTACTTC.

The chain recombines TRBV11-1 with TRBJ2-1; no clear D gene. In germline, CDR1 is SGHAT, CDR2 FQDESV (reference sequence). The V and J ends lost 4 bases and 0 bases respectively, with 10 bases between them. There are 15 residues in the CDR3. CDR3 in DNA: TGTGCCAGCAGCTATAAGGAGCCCTCCTACAATGAGCAGTTCTTC. As protein: CASSYKEPSYNEQFF.

The chain couples TRBV2 to TRBJ1-1; 7 nucleotides match TRBD1. Trimming cost V 9 bases and J 2 bases; bases outside gene matches: 6. The CDR3 loop spans 13 amino acids. Per the germline V gene, CDR1 is SNHLY and CDR2 is FYNNEI. CDR3 in DNA: TGTGCCAGATCGACAGGGCAAAACACTGAAGCTTTCTTT. This sequence encodes CARSTGQNTEAFF.

Only a few counts were recorded for this clone. In DNA form, the CDR3 reads TGTGCCAGCAGCTTAGGGAGTCAGCCCCAGCATTTT. Protein product: CASSLGSQPQHF. The J gene is TRBJ1-5, the V gene TRBV7-9; D gene uncertain. In germline, CDR1 is SEHNR, CDR2 FQNEAQ (reference sequence). CDR3 length equals 12 residues. Trimming left V 1 base short and J 6 bases short, with 4 bases between.

This clone was seen only a few times. The chain couples TRBV6-1 to TRBJ1-6; no clear D gene. V lost 5 bases, J lost 0 bases, and 8 bases lay in between. The germline gives CDR1 MNHNS, CDR2 SASEGT. The CDR3 covers 15 residues. CDR3 protein: CASSPMSSYNSPLHF. Here the CDR3 DNA reads TGTGCCAGCAGTCCCATGAGCTCCTATAATTCACCCCTCCACTTT.

The chain recombines TRBV29-1 with TRBJ1-2; D is perhaps TRBD1 (5 bases). V lost 6 bases to trimming and J lost 6 bases, with 20 bases between them. The CDR3 covers 14 residues. CDR1 and CDR2 (germline): SQVTM, ANQGSEA. The CDR3 DNA reads TGCAGCGTGCCAGGCGGGGCTGCCCCCGATGGCTACACCTTC. It is translated as CSVPGGAAPDGYTF.

The V gene is TRBV16, the J gene TRBJ1-2; D not certain. The CDR3 covers 15 residues. Trimming removed 0 bases at V and 4 bases at J, with 12 bases between. Germline V CDR1 and CDR2: KGHSY, FQNENV. CDR3 amino acids: CASSQSIGRSYGYTF. In nucleotides, the CDR3 is TGTGCCAGCAGCCAATCCATCGGGCGGAGCTATGGCTACACCTTC.

V and J are TRBV7-3 and TRBJ1-6; D is unclear. CDR3 length: 17 residues. V lost 2 bases, J lost 0 bases, and 11 bases lay in between. Germline V gene lookup returns CDR1 SGHTA and CDR2 FQGTGA. Here the CDR3 DNA reads TGTGCCAGCAGCTTACGCGGTGGGAACTCCTATAATTCACCCCTCCACTTT. It specifies CASSLRGGNSYNSPLHF.

The chain recombines TRBV7-2 with TRBJ2-5, with 7 bases fitting TRBD1. This CDR3 is built from 14 residues. The germline gives CDR1 SGHTA, CDR2 FQGNSA. Trimming took 0 bases from V and 7 from J; bases not matched to a gene: 5. Here the CDR3 DNA reads TGTGCCAGCAGCTTAGCGTACAGGGGAAGGACCCAGTACTTC. This encodes CASSLAYRGRTQYF.

The J gene is TRBJ1-2, the V gene TRBV30; D possibly corresponds to TRBD1 (6 bases). This CDR3 region has 13 residues. V lost 2 bases to trimming and J lost 1 base, with 8 bases between them. The V gene's germline CDR1 is GTSNPN and CDR2 SVGIG (reference sequence). The DNA for the CDR3 is TGTGCCTGGAGTCAGGGGAATAACTATGGCTACACCTTC. Translated: CAWSQGNNYGYTF.

This clone was seen more than once but under ten times. This chain connects TRBV5-6 to TRBJ2-3, with 8 positions matching TRBD1. Germline V CDR1 and CDR2: SGHDT, YYEEEE. The CDR3 totals 14 residues. Trimming removed 4 bases from V and 2 bases from J; junction bases left unmatched: 3. The CDR3 protein is CASSPGGTTDTQYF. CDR3 DNA: TGTGCCAGCAGCCCAGGGGGCACCACAGATACGCAGTATTTT.

This clone has more than one count but fewer than ten. The chain uses TRBV11-3 and TRBJ2-3, with D tentatively TRBD2 (5 bases). Germline V CDR1 and CDR2: SGHNT, YENEEA. This CDR3 comprises 13 residues. V was trimmed by 3 bases and J by 5 bases, leaving 9 bases between them. In DNA form, the CDR3 reads TGTGCCAGCAGCTTCCCTGGAGGAGATACGCAGTATTTT. It codes for CASSFPGGDTQYF.

This clone was counted only a few times. The V gene is TRBV4-1, the J gene TRBJ1-5; D is uncertain. The CDR3 runs 13 residues. V was shortened by 3 bases and J by 4 bases, with 7 bases between the two germline ends. Per the germline V gene, CDR1 is MGHRA and CDR2 is YSYEKL. The chain's CDR3 is CASSQGGNQPQHF. Written as DNA, the CDR3 is TGCGCCAGCAGCCAGGGAGGAAATCAGCCCCAGCATTTT.

This clone showed up just a few times. The gene calls are TRBV10-3 and TRBJ1-1; no definite D call. Germline CDR1 is ENHRY and CDR2 is SYGVKD. The CDR3 consists of 12 residues. V was clipped by 0 bases and J by 9 bases, with 8 bases between them. CDR3 amino acids: CAISESDEKAFF. The CDR3 DNA reads TGTGCCATCAGTGAGTCCGACGAAAAAGCTTTCTTT.

This clone was picked up a small number of times. The chain has TRBV2 and TRBJ2-5; D call uncertain. From germline, CDR1 is SNHLY and CDR2 FYNNEI. V lost 5 bases to trimming and J lost 5 bases, with 9 bases between them. The CDR3 has 12 residues. This CDR3 is CASSTREETQYF. The DNA for the CDR3 is TGTGCCAGCAGTACCCGCGAGGAGACCCAGTACTTC.